This T cell receptor beta chain was sequenced during a study of Graves' ophthalmopathy and Graves' hyperthyroidism. Amplification of the TCR beta CDR3 regions used RNA transcripts (as template). First-round RT-PCR with HTBI primers preceded a second-round multiplex PCR. TCRdb called the multiplex PCR reads again in MiXCR, with one record for every CDR3 protein. In the table there are 400,000 or so distinct CDR3 sequences, over 15% of which are singletons. This clonotype has at least ten counts. The antigen is not known. CDR3 length equals 16 residues. Losses at the gene ends were 5 bases for V and 0 bases for J; bases not matched to a gene: 8. In germline, CDR1 is SGHVS, CDR2 FQNEAQ. The study, taken as a whole, reports: Blood shared most expanded thyroid clonotypes above 0.001 frequency.

The sample was peripheral blood. This receptor was identified in a woman between 18 and 30 years old with stable Graves' hyperthyroidism. The J gene is TRBJ1-1, the V gene TRBV7-8; TRBD1 agrees at 8 bases. For the CDR3, the DNA is TGTGCCAGCAGCCCTGACAGGGGTAGGGTGAACACTGAAGCTTTCTTT. It yields the protein CASSPDRGRVNTEAFF.